A selection of T cell receptor beta chains follows, all from one sample in a study of blood T cell repertoires in COVID-19. The data were produced by immunoSEQ multiplex PCR, yet TCRdb's version contains in-frame clones alone and is incomplete. Among about 8,500 clones listed, 80% to 90% were seen once. Source material: peripheral blood. The receptors shown here come from a human donor with active COVID-19. The donor label of this sample is uncertain. Each CDR3 is given with its conserved first and last residue. A D gene is named only where the DNA matches it firmly. Clone size is not always given. Where it is, it says once, few, many or a class for expanded clones.

j_call clone_size cdr3_length v_call d_call cdr3_aa cdr3_nt
TRBJ1-1 - 14 TRBV25-1 TRBD1 CASSDGTGGTEAFF TGTGCCAGCAGTGACGGGACAGGGGGAACTGAAGCTTTCTTT
TRBJ1-1 - 13 TRBV14 - CASSQARGTEAFF TGTGCCAGCAGCCAAGCTCGGGGGACTGAAGCTTTCTTT
TRBJ2-2 few 13 TRBV4-2 - CASSQDRAGELFF TGTGCCAGCAGCCAAGATCGGGCCGGGGAGCTGTTTTTT
TRBJ2-1 - 10 TRBV29-1 - CSGVEFEQFF TGCAGCGGAGTAGAATTTGAGCAGTTCTTC
TRBJ2-3 - 15 TRBV5-1 TRBD1 CASSFGTGGRDTQYF TGCGCCAGCAGCTTCGGGACAGGGGGACGAGATACGCAGTATTTT
TRBJ2-3 - 15 TRBV5-6 TRBD1 CASSLAWTGADTQYF TGTGCCAGCAGCTTGGCCTGGACAGGGGCAGATACGCAGTATTTT
TRBJ1-2 few 16 TRBV19 TRBD1 CASSTRDRGRGYGYTF TGTGCCAGTAGCACCCGGGACAGGGGTAGGGGCTATGGCTACACCTTC
TRBJ1-4 - 16 TRBV4-1 TRBD1 CASSSQGTQSNEKLFF TGCGCCAGCAGCTCACAGGGGACCCAGTCTAATGAAAAACTGTTTTTT
TRBJ2-4 - 13 TRBV28 - CASSPGRGHIQYF TGTGCCAGCAGCCCGGGCAGGGGACACATTCAGTACTTC
TRBJ2-1 - 16 TRBV15 TRBD1 CATSRDPGQGADEQFF TGTGCCACCAGCAGAGACCCGGGACAGGGGGCCGATGAGCAGTTCTTC
TRBJ2-2 - 15 TRBV3-1/TRBV3-2 - CASSLTPSNTGELFF TGTGCCAGCAGCCTGACACCGTCGAACACCGGGGAGCTGTTTTTT
TRBJ2-1 few 12 TRBV27 - CASSPPSGEQFF TGTGCCAGCAGTCCCCCCTCGGGTGAGCAGTTCTTC
TRBJ1-4 - 14 TRBV30 TRBD1 CAWTTGGVCEKLFF TGTGCCTGGACCACAGGGGGTGTATGTGAAAAACTGTTTTTT
TRBJ2-7 - 17 TRBV11-2 TRBD2 CASSWTSGGPGSYEQYF TGTGCCAGCAGCTGGACTAGCGGGGGCCCGGGGTCCTACGAGCAGTACTTC
TRBJ2-2 once 15 TRBV15 - CATSIVEGNTGELFF TGTGCCACCAGCATAGTGGAGGGGAACACCGGGGAGCTGTTTTTT
TRBJ1-4 - 16 TRBV28 - CASSLRQGNINEKLFF TGTGCCAGCAGTTTACGGCAGGGGAATATTAATGAAAAACTGTTTTTT
TRBJ2-7 few 16 TRBV6-5 TRBD1 CASSYETGSISHEQYF TGTGCCAGCAGTTATGAGACAGGGTCTATTTCCCACGAGCAGTACTTC
TRBJ2-7 few 13 TRBV28 - CASSNTATYEQYF TGTGCCAGCAGTAACACAGCCACCTACGAGCAGTACTTC
TRBJ1-2 - 11 TRBV25-1 TRBD1 CASRTGYGYTF TGTGCCAGCAGGACAGGGTATGGCTACACCTTC
TRBJ2-7 - 12 TRBV12-3/TRBV12-4 - CASSLGSYEQYF TGTGCCAGCAGTTTGGGCAGCTACGAGCAGTACTTC
TRBJ2-7 - 13 TRBV28 TRBD1 CASRGQGVYEQYF TGTGCCAGCAGGGGACAGGGTGTCTACGAGCAGTACTTC
TRBJ1-1 - 13 TRBV27 - CASSNRGNTEAFF TGTGCCAGCAGTAACCGGGGGAACACTGAAGCTTTCTTT
TRBJ1-1 - 15 TRBV6-5 - CASSYSSGGETEAFF TGTGCCAGCAGTTACTCTTCGGGGGGCGAGACTGAAGCTTTCTTT
TRBJ2-2 - 15 TRBV18 - CASSPFQGNTGELFF TGTGCCAGCTCACCATTTCAGGGTAACACCGGGGAGCTGTTTTTT
TRBJ2-5 - 18 TRBV3-1/TRBV3-2 TRBD2 CASSQGPGFAGGRETQYF TGTGCCAGCAGCCAAGGCCCGGGCTTCGCGGGAGGTCGGGAGACCCAGTACTTC
TRBJ1-6 - 14 TRBV28 TRBD1 CASRVTGGNSPLHF TGTGCCAGCAGAGTGACAGGGGGAAATTCACCCCTCCACTTT
TRBJ2-2 - 16 TRBV4-2 TRBD1 CASSQEGTGHAGELFF TGTGCCAGCAGCCAAGAAGGGACAGGGCACGCCGGGGAGCTGTTTTTT
TRBJ1-1 - 12 TRBV13 - CASSLGRTEAFF TGTGCCAGCTCGCTGGGGAGGACTGAAGCTTTCTTT
TRBJ2-3 - 16 TRBV4-3 TRBD1 CASSQDQGTGGDTQYF TGCGCCAGCAGCCAAGATCAGGGGACAGGGGGAGATACGCAGTATTTT
TRBJ2-3 - 16 TRBV19 - CASSIGFRAATDTQYF TGTGCCAGTAGTATCGGATTTCGAGCGGCCACAGATACGCAGTATTTT
TRBJ2-3 - 15 TRBV28 TRBD2 CASKTTSGGTDTQYF TGTGCCAGCAAGACGACTAGCGGGGGGACAGATACGCAGTATTTT
TRBJ2-2 - 16 TRBV10-2 - CASSESEGGYTGELFF TGCGCCAGCAGTGAGTCGGAGGGGGGGTACACCGGGGAGCTGTTTTTT